This TCR beta chain stems from a study of T cell responses to AZD1222 COVID-19 vaccine. General study findings and limits: Two AZD1222 doses significantly raised spike-specific TCR breadth and depth over controls. Most donors were white British and more were female, and clonal diversity was possibly underestimated. CD4 TCRs associated with vaccination spanned spike, dominating at 160-218 and 743-854.

The repertoire was sequenced with immunoSEQ multiplex PCR; TCRdb's copy has only in-frame clones and lacks some. The table lists about 99,000 clones, approximately 86% of them singletons. Turning to this clone: Its antigen is undetermined.

CDR3 length equals 16 residues. Germline CDR1 reads LNHDA; CDR2 reads SQIVND (reference sequence). Unmatched junction bases numbered 11, after V lost 6 bases and J lost 3 bases. The TCR was taken from an adult who received the MenACWY meningococcal vaccine as a control. Here the sequenced sample was peripheral blood, taken 28 days after the second dose of the MenACWY control vaccine. J is TRBJ1-2 and V is TRBV19; TRBD1 aligns across 9 bases. The CDR3 coding sequence is TGTGCCAGTAGGATACCCTCCGGGACAGGGTACTATGGCTACACCTTC. This gives the protein CASRIPSGTGYYGYTF.